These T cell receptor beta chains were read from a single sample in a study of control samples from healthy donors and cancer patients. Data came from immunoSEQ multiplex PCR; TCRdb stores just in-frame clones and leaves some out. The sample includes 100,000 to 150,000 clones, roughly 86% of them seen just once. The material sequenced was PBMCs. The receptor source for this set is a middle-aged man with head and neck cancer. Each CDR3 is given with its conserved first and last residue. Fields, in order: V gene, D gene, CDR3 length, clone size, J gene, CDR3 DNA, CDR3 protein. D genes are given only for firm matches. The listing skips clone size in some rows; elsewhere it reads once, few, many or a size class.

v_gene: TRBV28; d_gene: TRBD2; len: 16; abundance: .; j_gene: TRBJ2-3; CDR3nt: TGTGCCAGCAGTCCCCCGGGACTAGCGGGCACAGATACGCAGTATTTT; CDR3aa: CASSPPGLAGTDTQYF
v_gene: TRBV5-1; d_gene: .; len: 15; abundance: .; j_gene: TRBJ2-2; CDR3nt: TGCGCCAGCAGACGAACGCCCGACGGCACCGGGGAGCTGTTTTTT; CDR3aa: CASRRTPDGTGELFF
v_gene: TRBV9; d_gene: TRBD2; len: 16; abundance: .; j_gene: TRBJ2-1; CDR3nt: TGTGCCAGCAGCGCCTACTCTAGCGGGGGGGCGGATGAGCAGTTCTTC; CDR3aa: CASSAYSSGGADEQFF
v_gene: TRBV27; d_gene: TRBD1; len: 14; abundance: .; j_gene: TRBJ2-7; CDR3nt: TGTGCCAGCAGTTTAAGGACAGGGTCCTACGAGCAGTACTTC; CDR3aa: CASSLRTGSYEQYF
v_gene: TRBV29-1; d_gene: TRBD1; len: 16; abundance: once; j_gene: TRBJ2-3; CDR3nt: TGCAGCGTTGAACGGGTGAGGGGGCCGATAAGGGATACGCAGTATTTT; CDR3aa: CSVERVRGPIRDTQYF
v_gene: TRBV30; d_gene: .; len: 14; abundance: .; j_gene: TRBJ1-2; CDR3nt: TGTGCCTGGAGTAAGGCTGGCGCTAACTATGGCTACACCTTC; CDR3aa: CAWSKAGANYGYTF
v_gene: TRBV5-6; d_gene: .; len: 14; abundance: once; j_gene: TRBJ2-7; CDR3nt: TGTGCCAGCAGCTTTTGGGGGGCCGACGGCGAGCAGTACTTC; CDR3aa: CASSFWGADGEQYF
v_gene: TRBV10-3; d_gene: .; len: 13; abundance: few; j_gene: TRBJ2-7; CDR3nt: TGTGCCATCAAAAGGGCAGACCCCTACGAGCAGTACTTC; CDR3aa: CAIKRADPYEQYF
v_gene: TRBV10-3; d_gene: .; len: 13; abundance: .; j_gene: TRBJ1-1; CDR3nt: TGTGCCATCAGAGTCAGCGAAAACACTGAAGCTTTCTTT; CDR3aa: CAIRVSENTEAFF
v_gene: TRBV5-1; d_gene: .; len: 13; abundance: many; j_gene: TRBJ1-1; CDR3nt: TGCGCCAGCAGCCGTCAGGACAACACTGAAGCTTTCTTT; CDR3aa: CASSRQDNTEAFF
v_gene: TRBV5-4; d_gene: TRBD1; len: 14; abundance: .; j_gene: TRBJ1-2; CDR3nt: TGTGCCAGCAGCCAGCGACAGGGCAACTATGGCTACACCTTC; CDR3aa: CASSQRQGNYGYTF
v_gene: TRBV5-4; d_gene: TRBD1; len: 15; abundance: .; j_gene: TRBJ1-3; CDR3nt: TGTGCCAGCAGCATACAGGGGGAAGCTGGAAACACCATATATTTT; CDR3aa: CASSIQGEAGNTIYF
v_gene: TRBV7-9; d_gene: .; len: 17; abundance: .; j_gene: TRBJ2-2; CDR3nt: TGTGCCAGCAGCTTAGGAGTTGGGGGGCCGAGCACCGGGGAGCTGTTTTTT; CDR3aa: CASSLGVGGPSTGELFF
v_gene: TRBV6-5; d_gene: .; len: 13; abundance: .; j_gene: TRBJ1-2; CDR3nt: TGTGCCAGCACCAAAAGTCCGACCTATGGCTACACCTTC; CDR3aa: CASTKSPTYGYTF